Presented here are 21 T cell receptor beta chains from one specimen sequenced in a study of cytomegalovirus exposure and HLA in healthy donors. The method was immunoSEQ multiplex PCR; TCRdb's version includes in-frame clones alone and lacks a portion of them. In the table there are about 220,000 clones, over 80% of which are singletons. Sequenced: PBMCs. Every receptor here comes from a woman aged 25 to 39 in good health and CMV-seropositive.

The chain is built from TRBV7-8 and TRBJ1-5; no firm D call. The length of the CDR3 is 14 residues. Germline CDR1 SGHVS, CDR2 FQNEAQ. Trimming removed 4 bases at V and 1 base at J, with 8 bases between. For the CDR3, the DNA is TGTGCCAGCAGCTCCGTGTCAAGCAATCAGCCCCAGCATTTT. It translates to CASSSVSSNQPQHF.

The chain joins TRBV6-4 to TRBJ2-3; possibly TRBD2 for D (5 bases). The germline CDR1 and CDR2 sequences are MRHNA and SNTAGT. This CDR3 has 14 amino acids. Between the trimmed V and J ends, which lost 3 bases and 0 bases, there was a span of 7 bases. The CDR3 DNA reads TGTGCCAGCAGTGAGCAGCGGAGCACAGATACGCAGTATTTT. This sequence encodes CASSEQRSTDTQYF.

The V and J genes are TRBV30 and TRBJ1-4; D ambiguous. Per germline, CDR1 GTSNPN and CDR2 SVGIG (reference sequence). This CDR3 region has 14 residues. V was pared by 2 bases and J by 3 bases, with 10 bases between. Here the CDR3 reads CAWSPGISNEKLFF. The CDR3 DNA sequence: TGTGCCTGGAGTCCCGGGATATCTAATGAAAAACTGTTTTTT.

The CDR3 region has the DNA TGTGCCAGCAGCTCTCTAGCCGCTATTACCTACAATGAGCAGTTCTTC. It specifies CASSSLAAITYNEQFF. The V gene is TRBV11-2, the J gene TRBJ2-1; the D gene is possibly TRBD2 (5 bases). This CDR3 has 16 amino acids. V lost 4 bases, J lost 2 bases, and 15 bases lay in between. The germline gives CDR1 SGHAT, CDR2 FQNNGV.

J is TRBJ2-1 and V is TRBV6-1; D call uncertain. CDR1 MNHNS and CDR2 SASEGT come from the germline V gene. The V end lost 8 bases, the J end lost 7 bases, and 15 bases lay between the germline ends. The CDR3 spans 13 residues. CDR3 sequence (DNA): TGTGCCAGCGACCCCGGAATCCAAAATGAGCAGTTCTTC. Translation gives CASDPGIQNEQFF.

The chain uses TRBV10-3 and TRBJ2-7, with TRBD1 identical over 7 bases. The CDR3 consists of 13 residues. From germline, CDR1 is ENHRY and CDR2 SYGVKD. J lost 5 bases, V lost 3 bases, and 4 bases had no gene match. The CDR3 loop reads CAISDRQGDEQYF. In DNA form, the CDR3 reads TGTGCCATCAGTGACAGACAGGGCGACGAGCAGTACTTC.

The CDR3, as DNA: TGTGCCATCAGTGCGTTCAGGTCCGAACAGTTCTTC. Translating it yields CAISAFRSEQFF. V is TRBV10-3 and J is TRBJ2-1; D is undetermined. Between the trimmed V and J ends, which lost 4 bases and 13 bases, there was a span of 14 bases. The CDR3 is made up of 12 amino acids. Germline V gene lookup returns CDR1 ENHRY and CDR2 SYGVKD.

J is TRBJ1-2 and V is TRBV6-5; 7 nucleotides align to TRBD1. V was pared by 0 bases and J by 5 bases, with 6 bases of the junction left unmatched. Germline CDR1 is MNHEY and CDR2 is SVGAGI. The CDR3 contains 15 residues. As DNA, the CDR3 is TGTGCCAGCAGTTACTCGGGCAGGGGGGAGTATGGCTACACCTTC. Its translation: CASSYSGRGEYGYTF.

The rearrangement links TRBV10-3 to TRBJ1-2; 9 bases are a match to TRBD1. The germline gives CDR1 ENHRY, CDR2 SYGVKD. V was pared by 6 bases and J by 4 bases, with 9 bases of the junction left unmatched. The CDR3 loop spans 15 amino acids. The DNA of the CDR3 is TGTGCCATCAGCCCCCCGACAGGGGGTGTCTATGGCTACACCTTC. It codes for CAISPPTGGVYGYTF.

The chain joins TRBV6-1 to TRBJ2-2; D gene uncertain. This CDR3 spans 12 amino acids. Germline V lookup: CDR1 MNHNS, CDR2 SASEGT. Between the trimmed V and J ends, which lost 3 bases and 6 bases, there was a span of 5 bases. The CDR3 reads CASSDDAGELFF. The DNA for the CDR3 is TGTGCCAGCAGTGACGATGCCGGGGAGCTGTTTTTT.

The chain is built from TRBV29-1 and TRBJ1-1; 8 bases are a match to TRBD1. The germline V gene encodes CDR1 SQVTM and CDR2 ANQGSEA. This CDR3 has 13 amino acids. J lost 8 bases, V lost 3 bases, and 8 bases had no gene match. CDR3 DNA: TGCAGCGTTGATGCGACAGGGGCCGGGGAAGCTTTCTTT. Encoded protein: CSVDATGAGEAFF.

This chain joins TRBV4-1 and TRBJ1-2; unclear D gene. The CDR3 consists of 12 residues. Trimming took off 6 bases at V and 8 bases at J, with 13 bases between the two ends. Per the germline V gene, CDR1 is MGHRA and CDR2 is YSYEKL. CDR3 nucleotide sequence: TGCGCCAGCAGTCAGATAAGCGGGGGCTACACCTTC. Its translation is CASSQISGGYTF.

The DNA of the CDR3 is TGTGCCATCAGTGGGCAGGGCGGCTACGAGCAGTACTTC. Amino acid sequence: CAISGQGGYEQYF. This chain connects TRBV10-3 to TRBJ2-7; D might be TRBD1 (5 bases). This CDR3 is 13 amino acids long. V dropped 4 bases and J dropped 3 bases, with 10 bases sitting between them. Germline loops: CDR1 ENHRY, CDR2 SYGVKD.

This clone was detected only once. The genes are TRBV11-3 and TRBJ2-3; a possible D gene is TRBD2 (6 bases). Trimming took 5 bases from V and 3 from J, leaving 12 bases between them. Germline-derived CDR1 and CDR2 are SGHNT and YENEEA. The CDR3 spans 14 residues. The CDR3 loop is CASSPGGDTDTQYF. The CDR3 coding sequence is TGTGCCAGCAGCCCCGGGGGAGATACAGATACGCAGTATTTT.

In its sample, this clone was seen a few times. For the CDR3, the DNA is TGCGCCAGCAGTGAGGACGGGCTAGCGGGAGTCTACGAGCAGTACTTC. It yields the protein CASSEDGLAGVYEQYF. The rearrangement uses TRBV10-1 and TRBJ2-7, with 10 positions matching TRBD2. Germline-derived CDR1 and CDR2 are WNHNN and SYGVQD (reference sequence). This CDR3 region has 16 residues. Trimming took 2 bases from V and 3 from J; bases not matched to a gene: 7.

The chain recombines TRBV7-9 with TRBJ1-1; TRBD1 matches at 8 bases. The V gene end was trimmed by 5 bases and the J gene end by 5 bases; junction bases not matched to a gene: 7. The CDR3 loop spans 14 amino acids. CDR1 and CDR2 (germline): SEHNR, FQNEAQ (reference sequence). This chain's CDR3 is CASSIDRGFTEAFF. The CDR3 DNA sequence: TGTGCCAGCAGCATAGACAGGGGATTTACTGAAGCTTTCTTT. The full variable domain, rest sourced from reference TRBV7-9 and TRBJ1-1, is DTGVSQNPRHKITKRGQNVTFRCDPISEHNRLYWYRQTLGQGPEFLTYFQNEAQLEKSRLLSDRFSAERPKGSFSTLEIQRTEQGDSAMYLCASSIDRGFTEAFFGQGTRLTVV.

The J gene is TRBJ1-1, the V gene TRBV5-1; the D is unclear. V lost 4 bases and J lost 2, with 15 bases in between. The CDR3 has 15 residues. In germline, CDR1 is SGHRS, CDR2 YFSETQ. CDR3 loop: CASSLSGPINTEAFF. DNA for the CDR3: TGCGCCAGCAGCCTAAGTGGACCGATAAACACTGAAGCTTTCTTT.

The chain uses TRBV4-1 and TRBJ1-2, with a possible D match to TRBD1 (6 bases). From germline, CDR1 is MGHRA and CDR2 YSYEKL. Trimming pared 2 bases from V and 4 bases from J, leaving 14 bases between. The CDR3 contains 15 residues. The DNA of the CDR3 is TGCGCCAGCAGCCAACCTAAACAGGGATCCTATGGCTACACCTTC. It yields the protein CASSQPKQGSYGYTF.

V and J are TRBV11-2 and TRBJ2-7, with D tentatively TRBD1 (6 bases). Germline CDR1 reads SGHAT; CDR2 reads FQNNGV. Trimming took off 5 bases at V and 3 bases at J, with 17 bases between the two ends. There are 15 residues in the CDR3. The CDR3 DNA is TGTGCCAGCAGCCCTATAGACGGACAGAACTACGAGCAGTACTTC. Protein sequence: CASSPIDGQNYEQYF.

The chain recombines TRBV7-9 with TRBJ1-2; 9 bases are a match to TRBD1. CDR1 and CDR2 (germline): SEHNR, FQNEAQ (reference sequence). V was pared by 6 bases and J by 4 bases, with 12 bases of the junction left unmatched. CDR3 length: 16 residues. Written as DNA, the CDR3 is TGTGCCAGCAGACATTACGGACAGGGGATTGGCTATGGCTACACCTTC. It translates to CASRHYGQGIGYGYTF.

The V gene is TRBV9, the J gene TRBJ1-1; no firm D call. The CDR3 loop spans 14 amino acids. V was shortened by 3 bases and J by 3 bases, with 12 bases between the two germline ends. CDR1 is SGDLS, CDR2 YYNGEE, per germline. CDR3 DNA: TGTGCCAGCAGCGCGAGGGTGGAGGACACTGAAGCTTTCTTT. The encoded protein is CASSARVEDTEAFF.